This T cell receptor beta chain derives from a study of shared clonotypes between healthy human individuals. Germline lookup yields CDR1 SGHTA and CDR2 FQGTGA. V lost 5 bases to trimming and J lost 1 base, with 26 bases between them. The CDR3 contains 19 residues. Sequencing used immunoSEQ multiplex PCR; TCRdb keeps in-frame clones, though not all of them. Among roughly 700,000 clones listed, approximately 79% were seen once. The clonotype was recovered from a woman in her 30s in good health. The chain carries TRBV7-3 and TRBJ1-1; D is undetermined. Material: memory CD4+ T cells sorted from blood. Subset specified: CD45RA-negative fraction. CDR3 in amino acids: CASSPRPGSGREWNTEAFF. CDR3 sequence (DNA): TGTGCCAGCAGCCCACGGCCCGGGAGTGGTCGTGAGTGGAACACTGAAGCTTTCTTT.